This TCR beta chain was identified in a study of cytomegalovirus exposure and HLA in healthy donors. Points on this clone: The antigen is not known.

Amplification used 60 Vbeta primers and 13 Jbeta primers. Here immunoSEQ multiplex PCR was the method, and the copy in TCRdb shows in-frame clones only, minus some. The table shows about 160,000 clones, with approximately 67% occurring only once. Study-wide results and caveats: For most TCR sequences rarity was the rule, although some public TCRs occurred in many donors. TCR beta chains associated with HLA were, in a later analysis, more clonally expanded than equally common others.

The TCR originated in a woman under 30 in good health and CMV-seropositive. Sequencing input: PBMCs.

CDR3 region: CASSLDRGMQFF. The CDR3 nucleotides are TGTGCCAGCAGCTTAGATCGGGGGATGCAGTTCTTC. The chain links TRBV13 to TRBJ2-1, with D possibly TRBD2 on 6 matching bases. CDR3 length: 12 residues. V dropped 1 base and J dropped 12 bases, with 10 bases sitting between them. Germline CDR1 and CDR2: PRHDT and FYEKMQ (reference sequence).